What follows are 12 T cell receptor beta chains derived from one specimen sequenced in a study of siplizumab effects on memory and regulatory T cells. The protocol was immunoSEQ multiplex PCR, while the TCRdb copy is restricted to in-frame clones and leaves out a portion. The sample holds roughly 92,000 clones; 85% to 95% are singletons and the top ten take 1.3%. Material for sequencing was non-Treg CD4+ T cells sorted from blood. The receptors derive from a human donor in good health.

The V and J genes are TRBV6-5 and TRBJ2-1; 9 bases align to TRBD2. The CDR3 sequence is 16 residues long. After removal of 0 bases from V and 6 bases from J, the junction contained 6 bases not matched to a gene. Germline CDR1 reads MNHEY; CDR2 reads SVGAGI. CDR3 sequence (DNA): TGTGCCAGCAGTTACTCGGGTTCTAGCGGGATCAATGAGCAGTTCTTC. Protein: CASSYSGSSGINEQFF.

The J gene is TRBJ2-2, the V gene TRBV11-2; 13 bases line up with TRBD2. Germline CDR1 SGHAT, CDR2 FQNNGV. The CDR3 has 16 amino acids. V lost 5 bases and J lost 2; bases outside the gene matches: 2. DNA for the CDR3: TGTGCCAGCAGCACTAGCGGGAGGGGAAACACCGGGGAGCTGTTTTTT. This translates into CASSTSGRGNTGELFF.

The V call is TRBV19, the J call TRBJ2-7, with a weak D call TRBD1 (7 bases). V was pared by 2 bases and J by 4 bases, with 18 bases between. CDR3 length: 16 amino acids. Germline assignment: CDR1 LNHDA and CDR2 SQIVND (reference sequence). Here the CDR3 reads CASSITPWQGGYEQYF. CDR3 nucleotide sequence: TGTGCCAGTAGTATAACCCCCTGGCAGGGGGGATACGAGCAGTACTTC.

The gene calls are TRBV14 and TRBJ2-3, with D uncertain. Trimming removed 0 bases from V and 3 bases from J, with 16 bases in between. The CDR3 contains 17 residues. Germline CDR1 is SGHDN and CDR2 is FVKESK. For the CDR3, the DNA is TGTGCCAGCAGCCAAGATAGGGCATCATTCGCGACAGATACGCAGTATTTT. Its translation: CASSQDRASFATDTQYF.

The chain carries TRBV7-2 and TRBJ1-2, with D perhaps matching TRBD1 (5 bases). With 1 base removed from V and 6 bases from J, the gap between germline ends came to 12 bases. This CDR3 spans 14 amino acids. Germline loops: CDR1 SGHTA, CDR2 FQGNSA. The CDR3 sequence: CASSLESGQDGYTF. The CDR3 DNA reads TGTGCCAGCAGCTTAGAATCGGGGCAAGATGGCTACACCTTC.

The chain uses TRBV5-1 and TRBJ2-3; 8 positions agree with TRBD2. The trim removed 0 bases at V and 0 bases at J, leaving 3 bases unmatched. Germline V gene sequence: CDR1 SGHRS, CDR2 YFSETQ. CDR3 length: 16 amino acids. The CDR3 spells CASSLVAGTSTDTQYF. The CDR3 bases are TGCGCCAGCAGCTTGGTAGCGGGAACTAGCACAGATACGCAGTATTTT.

Only one count was recorded for this clone. The chain uses TRBV7-3 and TRBJ1-1; tentative D call: TRBD1 (5 bases). The germline CDR1 and CDR2 sequences are SGHTA and FQGTGA. The CDR3 is 13 residues long. Trimming stripped 8 bases from V and 4 bases from J, with 14 bases between. The CDR3 is CASRQGVGTEAFF. The CDR3 DNA is TGTGCCAGCCGGCAGGGAGTAGGCACTGAAGCTTTCTTT.

This rearrangement joins TRBV28 to TRBJ1-1; no reliable D call. The CDR3 is 12 residues long. From germline, CDR1 is MDHEN and CDR2 SYDVKM. The V gene lost 2 bases and the J gene lost 1 base, with 2 bases spanning the gap. Here the CDR3 DNA reads TGTGCCAGCAGTTTAGGGAACACTGAAGCTTTCTTT. This gives the protein CASSLGNTEAFF.

This chain links TRBV11-2 with TRBJ2-7; 8 positions match TRBD2. The V and J ends lost 1 base and 3 bases, in that order; junction bases with no gene match: 14. Germline lookup yields CDR1 SGHAT and CDR2 FQNNGV. The CDR3 length is 18 residues. The CDR3 DNA is TGTGCCAGCAGCTTAGCTGTACCCGGCCTAGCGGGTTTCTACGAGCAGTACTTC. Translated: CASSLAVPGLAGFYEQYF.

The genes are TRBV28 and TRBJ2-1; D is ambiguous. The CDR3 has 10 residues. The germline V and J ends were trimmed by 3 bases and 6 bases, with 0 bases remaining between them. Germline loops: CDR1 MDHEN, CDR2 SYDVKM. The CDR3 DNA sequence: TGTGCCAGCAGTTTCAATGAGCAGTTCTTC. The encoded protein is CASSFNEQFF.

J is TRBJ2-7 and V is TRBV11-2; 8 nucleotides align to TRBD2. The CDR3 runs 16 residues. Per germline, CDR1 SGHAT and CDR2 FQNNGV. V shed 2 bases and J 2 bases; nucleotides not matched to a gene: 8. CDR3 amino acids: CASSLSGTRVAYEQYF. The CDR3 DNA reads as TGTGCCAGCAGCTTATCCGGGACTAGGGTAGCCTACGAGCAGTACTTC.

The chain joins TRBV9 to TRBJ2-1, with 11 nucleotides matching TRBD2. The CDR3 spans 17 residues. V was pared by 1 base and J by 5 bases, with 8 bases of the junction left unmatched. From germline, CDR1 is SGDLS and CDR2 YYNGEE. CDR3 sequence (DNA): TGTGCCAGCAGCGTATCGTCCGGGACTAGCGGAAACAATGAGCAGTTCTTC. Translated: CASSVSSGTSGNNEQFF.